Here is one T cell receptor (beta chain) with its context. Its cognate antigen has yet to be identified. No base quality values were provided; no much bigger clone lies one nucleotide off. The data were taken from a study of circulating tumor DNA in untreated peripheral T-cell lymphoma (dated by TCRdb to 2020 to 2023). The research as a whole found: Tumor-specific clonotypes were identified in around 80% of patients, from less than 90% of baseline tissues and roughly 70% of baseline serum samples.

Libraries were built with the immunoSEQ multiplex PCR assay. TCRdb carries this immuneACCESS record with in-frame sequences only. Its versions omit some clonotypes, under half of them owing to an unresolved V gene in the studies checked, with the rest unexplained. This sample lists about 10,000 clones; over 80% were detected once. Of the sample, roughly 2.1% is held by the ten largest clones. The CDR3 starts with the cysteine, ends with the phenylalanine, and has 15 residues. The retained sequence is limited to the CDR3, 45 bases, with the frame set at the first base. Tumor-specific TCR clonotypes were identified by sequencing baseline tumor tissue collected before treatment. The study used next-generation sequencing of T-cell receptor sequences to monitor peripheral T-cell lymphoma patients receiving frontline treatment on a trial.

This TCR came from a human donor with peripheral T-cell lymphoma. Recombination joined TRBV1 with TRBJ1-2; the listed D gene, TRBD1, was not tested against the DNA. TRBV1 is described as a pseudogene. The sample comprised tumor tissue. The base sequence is TGCGCCAGCAGCCAAGCTGGCAGGGGGCTGGATGGCTACACCTTC. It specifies CASSQAGRGLDGYTF.